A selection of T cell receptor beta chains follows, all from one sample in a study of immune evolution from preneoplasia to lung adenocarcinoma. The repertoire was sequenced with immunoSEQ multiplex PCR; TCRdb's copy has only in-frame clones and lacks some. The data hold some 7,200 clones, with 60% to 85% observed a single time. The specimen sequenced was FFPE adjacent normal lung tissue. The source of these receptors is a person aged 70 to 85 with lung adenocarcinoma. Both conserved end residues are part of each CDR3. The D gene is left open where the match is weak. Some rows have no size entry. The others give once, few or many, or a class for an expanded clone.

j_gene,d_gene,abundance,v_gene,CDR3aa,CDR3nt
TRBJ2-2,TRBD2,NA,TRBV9,CASSGVSGGLTGELFF,TGTGCCAGCAGCGGGGTCAGCGGGGGGCTCACCGGGGAGCTGTTTTTT
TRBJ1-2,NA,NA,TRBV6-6,CASSYGGLDGYTF,TGTGCCAGCAGTTATGGGGGGTTGGATGGCTACACCTTC
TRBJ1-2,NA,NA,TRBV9,CASSMDSPNYGYTF,TGTGCCAGCAGCATGGACAGTCCTAACTATGGCTACACCTTC
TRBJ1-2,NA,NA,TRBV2,CASRAYWTVAGYTF,TGTGCCAGCAGGGCATACTGGACGGTGGCTGGCTACACCTTC
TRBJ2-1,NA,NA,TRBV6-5,CASSYDAYNEQFF,TGTGCCAGCAGTTACGACGCCTACAATGAGCAGTTCTTC
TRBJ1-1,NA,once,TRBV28,CASSLRGYNTEAFF,TGTGCCAGCAGTTTGAGGGGGTACAACACTGAAGCTTTCTTT
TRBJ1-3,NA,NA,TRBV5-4,CASSLRSPSSGNTIYF,TGTGCCAGCAGCCTCAGGAGCCCGAGCTCTGGAAACACCATATATTTT
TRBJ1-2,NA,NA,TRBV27,CASSFHLRGVNYGYTF,TGTGCCAGCAGTTTTCATCTACGGGGAGTTAACTATGGCTACACCTTC
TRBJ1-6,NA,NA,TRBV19,CASSIVGGRSPLHF,TGTGCCAGTAGTATAGTAGGGGGAAGGTCACCCCTCCACTTT
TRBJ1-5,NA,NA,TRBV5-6,CASSLRRYSNQPQHF,TGTGCCAGCAGCCTGCGACGGTATAGCAATCAGCCCCAGCATTTT
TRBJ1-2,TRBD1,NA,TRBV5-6,CASSLFGDRDPYGYTF,TGTGCCAGCAGCTTGTTCGGGGACAGGGATCCCTATGGCTACACCTTC
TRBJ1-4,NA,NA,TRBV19,CASIDWATSGKLFF,TGTGCCAGTATCGACTGGGCCACCAGTGGAAAACTGTTTTTT
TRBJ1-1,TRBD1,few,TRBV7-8,CASSSPGGWDTEAFF,TGTGCCAGCAGCTCCCCAGGGGGCTGGGACACTGAAGCTTTCTTT
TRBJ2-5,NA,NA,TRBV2,CASSDRETQYF,TGTGCCAGCAGTGATAGGGAGACCCAGTACTTC
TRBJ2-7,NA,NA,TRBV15,CATSVALGYEQYF,TGTGCCACCAGCGTTGCATTGGGCTACGAGCAGTACTTC
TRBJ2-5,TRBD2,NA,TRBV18,CASSLSGLAGTLETQYF,TGTGCCAGCTCACTGTCTGGACTAGCGGGCACCCTAGAGACCCAGTACTTC
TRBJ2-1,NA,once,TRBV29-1,CSVEGGNEQFF,TGCAGCGTTGAAGGGGGCAATGAGCAGTTCTTC
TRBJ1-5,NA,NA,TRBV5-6,CASSFIGDNQPQHF,TGTGCCAGCAGCTTTATAGGGGATAATCAGCCCCAGCATTTT
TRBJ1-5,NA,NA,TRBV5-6,CASSFRGANSNQPQHF,TGTGCCAGCAGCTTCCGGGGGGCGAATAGCAATCAGCCCCAGCATTTT
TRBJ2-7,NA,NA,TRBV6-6,CASSSYSQTYEQYF,TGTGCCAGCAGTTCATACAGCCAGACCTACGAGCAGTACTTC
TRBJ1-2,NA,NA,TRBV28,CASSPHGHLGSSNYGYTF,TGTGCCAGCAGCCCCCACGGCCACCTGGGATCCTCTAACTATGGCTACACCTTC
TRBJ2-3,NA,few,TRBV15,CASGDLTDTQYF,TGTGCCAGCGGGGACCTAACAGATACGCAGTATTTT
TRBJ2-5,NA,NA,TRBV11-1,CASSARVRGETQYF,TGTGCCAGCAGCGCACGGGTCCGCGGTGAGACCCAGTACTTC
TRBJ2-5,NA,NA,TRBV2,CARQGSRETQYF,TGTGCCAGGCAGGGGAGTCGGGAGACCCAGTACTTC
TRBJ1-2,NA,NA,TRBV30,CAWNAGGINGYTF,TGTGCCTGGAATGCAGGAGGGATCAATGGCTACACCTTC
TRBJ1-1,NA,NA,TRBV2,CASILEGNTEAFF,TGTGCCAGCATTCTTGAAGGGAACACTGAAGCTTTCTTT
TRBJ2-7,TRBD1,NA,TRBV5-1,CASSPGQTQEQYF,TGCGCCAGCAGCCCGGGACAGACTCAAGAGCAGTACTTC
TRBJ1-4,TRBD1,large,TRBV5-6,CASSKTGPGEKLFF,TGTGCCAGCAGCAAGACAGGGCCGGGCGAAAAACTGTTTTTT
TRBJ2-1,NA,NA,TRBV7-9,CASSATSIGVYEQFF,TGTGCCAGCAGCGCGACTAGTATCGGTGTGTATGAGCAGTTCTTC
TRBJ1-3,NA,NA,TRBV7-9,CASSIGASGNTIYF,TGTGCCAGCAGCATAGGGGCCTCTGGAAACACCATATATTTT
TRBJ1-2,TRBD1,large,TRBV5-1,CASSYPGGREGYTF,TGCGCCAGCAGCTACCCAGGGGGCCGGGAGGGCTACACCTTC
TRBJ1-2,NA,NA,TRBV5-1,CASRTEGSGYGYTF,TGCGCCAGCCGGACAGAGGGTTCTGGCTATGGCTACACCTTC
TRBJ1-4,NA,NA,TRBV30,CAWSTGLAYEKLFF,TGTGCCTGGAGTACAGGGTTGGCGTACGAAAAACTGTTTTTT
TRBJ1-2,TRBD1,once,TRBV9,CASSARGTGRNYGYTF,TGTGCCAGCAGCGCTCGGGGGACAGGACGAAACTATGGCTACACCTTC
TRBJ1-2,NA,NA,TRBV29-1,CSVEDYSYGYTF,TGCAGCGTTGAAGATTACAGCTATGGCTACACCTTC
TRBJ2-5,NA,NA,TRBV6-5,CASSLVFTRSQETQYF,TGTGCCAGCAGTTTGGTCTTCACCCGGAGTCAAGAGACCCAGTACTTC
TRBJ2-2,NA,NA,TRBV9,CASTPGDYTGELFF,TGTGCCAGCACCCCGGGGGACTACACCGGGGAGCTGTTTTTT
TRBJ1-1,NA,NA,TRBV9,CASSVVKTMGAFF,TGTGCCAGCAGCGTAGTTAAGACAATGGGGGCTTTCTTT
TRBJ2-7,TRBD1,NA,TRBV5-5,CASSRDSFSYEQYF,TGTGCCAGCAGTCGGGACAGCTTCTCCTACGAGCAGTACTTC
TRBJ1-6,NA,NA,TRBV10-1,CASSESENSPLHF,TGCGCCAGCAGTGAGTCGGAGAATTCACCCCTCCACTTT
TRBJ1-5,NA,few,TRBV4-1,CASSQVPGTQPQHF,TGCGCCAGCAGCCAAGTCCCCGGGACCCAGCCCCAGCATTTT
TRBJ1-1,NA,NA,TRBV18,CASSPNAGRMNTEAFF,TGTGCCAGCTCACCAAACGCAGGGCGGATGAACACTGAAGCTTTCTTT
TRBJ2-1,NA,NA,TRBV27,CASSLLKTKYNEQFF,TGTGCCAGCAGTTTGCTCAAGACTAAATACAATGAGCAGTTCTTC
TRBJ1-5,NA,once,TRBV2,CASTGGVNQPQHF,TGTGCCAGCACGGGGGGCGTCAATCAGCCCCAGCATTTT
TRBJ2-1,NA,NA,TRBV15,CATSNTGLENEQFF,TGTGCCACCAGCAATACGGGACTGGAAAATGAGCAGTTCTTC
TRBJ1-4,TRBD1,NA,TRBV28,CASRPGQYRRLFF,TGTGCCAGCAGACCGGGACAGTACAGACGGCTGTTTTTT
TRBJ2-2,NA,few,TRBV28,CASSLRRINTGELFF,TGTGCCAGCAGTTTACGACGGATTAACACCGGGGAGCTGTTTTTT
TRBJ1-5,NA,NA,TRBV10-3,CAIKYSADQPQHF,TGTGCCATCAAGTACAGCGCCGATCAGCCCCAGCATTTT
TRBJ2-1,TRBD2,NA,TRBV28,CASSFVSWFGSGGNEQFF,TGTGCCAGCAGTTTTGTATCTTGGTTTGGGAGCGGGGGCAATGAGCAGTTCTTC
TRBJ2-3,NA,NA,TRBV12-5,CASGSQDTQYF,TGTGCTAGTGGTTCGCAGGATACGCAGTATTTT
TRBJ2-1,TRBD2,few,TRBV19,CASSMTSGEYNEQFF,TGTGCCAGTAGTATGACTAGCGGGGAATACAATGAGCAGTTCTTC
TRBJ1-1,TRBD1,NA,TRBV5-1,CASRVGQGNMNTEAFF,TGCGCCAGCAGAGTGGGACAGGGGAATATGAACACTGAAGCTTTCTTT